These 16 T cell receptor beta chains were sequenced from one sample in a study of shared clonotypes between healthy human individuals. TCRdb's copy holds only in-frame clones and misses some; the assay was immunoSEQ multiplex PCR. Here the sample spans 980,000 or so clones, more than 75% being singletons. Sequenced sample: memory CD4+ T cells sorted from blood. Subset of the sample: CD45RA-negative fraction. The receptors here all came from a man younger than 35 in good health.

This clone was observed a few times. The chain recombines TRBV6-5 with TRBJ1-1; the D gene is possibly TRBD1 (5 bases). Looked up from germline, CDR1 is MNHEY and CDR2 is SVGAGI. V lost 6 bases, J lost 1 base, and 12 bases lay in between. The CDR3 has 14 residues. CDR3: CASSPRQKNTEAFF. The CDR3 DNA sequence: TGTGCCAGCAGCCCTAGACAGAAGAACACTGAAGCTTTCTTT.

This sequence joins TRBV6-6 and TRBJ1-2; D not resolved. V was shortened by 0 bases and J by 1 base, with 9 bases between the two germline ends. CDR1 and CDR2 from the germline V gene are MNHNY and SVGAGI (reference sequence). The CDR3 is 15 amino acids. The CDR3 here is CASSYSAGYNYGYTF. CDR3 DNA: TGTGCCAGCAGTTACTCTGCAGGTTATAACTATGGCTACACCTTC.

The gene calls are TRBV5-1 and TRBJ1-4; D is unclear. V gave up 4 bases and J gave up 7 bases, with 17 bases separating them. The CDR3 length is 15 residues. The germline V gene has CDR1 SGHRS and CDR2 YFSETQ. This CDR3 is CASSLSGSGFEKLFF. The CDR3, as DNA: TGCGCCAGCAGCCTTTCGGGATCCGGGTTTGAAAAACTGTTTTTT.

The J gene is TRBJ1-3, the V gene TRBV10-1; D perhaps matches TRBD1 (5 bases). Germline values: CDR1 WNHNN, CDR2 SYGVQD (reference sequence). The germline V and J ends were trimmed by 2 bases and 5 bases, with 10 bases remaining between them. CDR3 size: 14 residues. The CDR3 nucleotides read TGCGCCAGCAGTGAGAGCACAGGCCGAAACACCATATATTTT. Its protein product is CASSESTGRNTIYF.

V and J are TRBV4-1 and TRBJ2-5; D tentatively fits TRBD1 or TRBD2 (6 bases each). The CDR3 spans 15 residues. Trimming removed 1 base from V and 5 bases from J, with 14 bases in between. CDR1 and CDR2 from the germline V gene are MGHRA and YSYEKL. This chain's CDR3 is CASSQGVRGRETQYF. The CDR3 DNA follows: TGCGCCAGCAGCCAAGGGGTCCGGGGGCGGGAGACCCAGTACTTC.

The genes are TRBV5-1 and TRBJ1-4; 8 nucleotides line up with TRBD1. The V and J ends lost 3 bases and 5 bases, in that order; junction bases with no gene match: 6. Looked up from germline, CDR1 is SGHRS and CDR2 is YFSETQ. The CDR3 consists of 15 residues. CDR3 DNA sequence: TGCGCCAGCAGCTCGTCGGGACAGGCGAATGAAAAACTGTTTTTT. It encodes CASSSSGQANEKLFF.

The V and J genes are TRBV5-1 and TRBJ2-2, with TRBD2 matching 11 bases. Germline V gene data show CDR1 as SGHRS and CDR2 as YFSETQ. The CDR3 spans 16 residues. V shed 7 bases and J 3 bases; nucleotides not matched to a gene: 8. CDR3 protein: CASGTLAGGYTGELFF. The CDR3 DNA sequence: TGCGCCAGCGGGACTCTAGCGGGAGGTTACACCGGGGAGCTGTTTTTT.

On this clone itself: A junction boundary mismatches the germline segment, possibly from a read error. The chain carries TRBV7-2 and TRBJ1-2; no definite D call. The CDR3 sequence is 13 residues long. Germline-derived CDR1 and CDR2 are SGHTA and FQGNSA. CDR3 bases: TGTGCCAACAGCTTAGCGTCGGGGAGTGGCTACACCTTC. It is translated as CANSLASGSGYTF.

The chain recombines TRBV9 with TRBJ2-3, with D unclear. The CDR3 covers 14 residues. V shed 0 bases and J shed 2 bases, with 7 bases lying between them. Looked up from germline, CDR1 is SGDLS and CDR2 is YYNGEE. CDR3 nucleotides: TGTGCCAGCAGCGTAGAAGGGAACACAGATACGCAGTATTTT. Residues: CASSVEGNTDTQYF.

The genes are TRBV7-9 and TRBJ2-5; 7 nucleotides agree with TRBD2. The CDR3 spans 15 residues. Germline V lookup: CDR1 SEHNR, CDR2 FQNEAQ (reference sequence). Trimming at V came to 6 bases and at J to 2 bases, leaving 9 bases not matched to a gene. The CDR3 loop reads CASSYSGRDQETQYF. The CDR3 DNA is TGTGCCAGCAGTTATTCAGGGAGGGATCAAGAGACCCAGTACTTC.

This sequence joins TRBV5-5 and TRBJ1-1; 7 nucleotides match TRBD1. V was pared by 4 bases and J by 0 bases, with 6 bases of the junction left unmatched. Germline CDR1 SGHKS, CDR2 YYEKEE (reference sequence). This CDR3 is built from 15 residues. The DNA of the CDR3 is TGTGCCAGCAGCATAGCCGGGACAGTGAACACTGAAGCTTTCTTT. This sequence encodes CASSIAGTVNTEAFF.

This rearrangement joins TRBV7-9 to TRBJ1-4, with 8 nucleotides matching TRBD1. Germline CDR1 and CDR2: SEHNR and FQNEAQ (reference sequence). The CDR3 contains 14 residues. V shed 4 bases, J shed 6 bases, and the junction held 4 bases outside the gene matches. CDR3 amino acids: CASSYVTGDEKLFF. CDR3 coding DNA: TGTGCCAGCAGCTACGTGACAGGGGATGAAAAACTGTTTTTT. The full variable domain, rest sourced from reference TRBV7-9 and TRBJ1-4, is DTGVSQNPRHKITKRGQNVTFRCDPISEHNRLYWYRQTLGQGPEFLTYFQNEAQLEKSRLLSDRFSAERPKGSFSTLEIQRTEQGDSAMYLCASSYVTGDEKLFFGSGTQLSVL.

Here the CDR3 reads CTCRANEKLFF. The DNA for the CDR3 is TGCACTTGTCGGGCTAATGAAAAACTGTTTTTT. The V and J genes are TRBV20-1 and TRBJ1-4, with D unresolved. Germline V CDR1 and CDR2: DFQATT, SNEGSKA (reference sequence). The CDR3 runs to 11 residues.

This chain uses TRBV28 with TRBJ2-4, with 7 bases aligning to TRBD1. This CDR3 is built from 17 residues. The germline V gene encodes CDR1 MDHEN and CDR2 SYDVKM. After removal of 6 bases from V and 0 bases from J, the junction contained 11 bases not matched to a gene. CDR3 in amino acids: CASSPDRVEVAKNIQYF. In DNA form, the CDR3 reads TGTGCCAGCAGCCCCGACAGGGTGGAGGTAGCCAAAAACATTCAGTACTTC.

This chain uses TRBV9 with TRBJ1-5, with D unclear. This CDR3 contains 14 residues. V lost 3 bases to trimming and J lost 8 bases, with 15 bases between them. Germline V lookup: CDR1 SGDLS, CDR2 YYNGEE. The CDR3 here is CASSDGPRGEPQHF. The CDR3 nucleotides are TGTGCCAGCAGCGACGGACCTCGGGGAGAGCCCCAGCATTTT. Drawing the rest from reference TRBV9 and TRBJ1-5, the complete variable domain is DSGVTQTPKHLITATGQRVTLRCSPRSGDLSVYWYQQSLDQGLQFLIQYYNGEERAKGNILERFSAQQFPDLHSELNLSSLELGDSALYFCASSDGPRGEPQHFGDGTRLSIL.

This rearrangement joins TRBV19 to TRBJ2-5; 8 nucleotides match TRBD2. The J segment lost 4 bases and the V segment lost 6 bases, leaving 7 bases of the junction unmatched. This CDR3 comprises 14 residues. Germline values: CDR1 LNHDA, CDR2 SQIVND (reference sequence). CDR3 region: CASRDGGVGETQYF. The CDR3 coding sequence is TGTGCCAGTAGAGACGGGGGGGTCGGAGAGACCCAGTACTTC.